The count of the clone carrying this TCR beta chain is one. The data were taken from a study of blood T cell repertoires in COVID-19. Study-level information: Acute-phase and convalescent COVID-19 samples originated in the United States, Italy and Spain. In each case, the material was cDNA or gDNA derived from T cells, B-cell-depleted T cells, or PBMCs.

Germline loops: CDR1 SGHAT, CDR2 FQDESV (reference sequence). CDR3 size: 15 residues. V was clipped by 5 bases and J by 1 base; unmatched bases: 7. Source study methods: Estimation of nucleated cell counts was performed using reference gene primer amplification. Measured with immunoSEQ multiplex PCR; TCRdb has only the in-frame clones, and not every one. V, J and clone size derive from that table, while D and trimming were established from the DNA sequence. The table has under 200,000 clones, approximately 89% seen once. The receptor's source is a man aged 35-49 years with active or convalescent COVID-19. The sequencing sample was made of peripheral blood. The chain recombines TRBV11-1 with TRBJ2-5, with 7 positions matching TRBD2. CDR3 in amino acids: CASSIRLASQETQYF. The DNA for the CDR3 is TGTGCCAGCAGCATAAGACTAGCCTCCCAAGAGACCCAGTACTTC. Filled out from reference TRBV11-1 and TRBJ2-5, the complete variable domain reads EAEVAQSPRYKITEKSQAVAFWCDPISGHATLYWYRQILGQGPELLVQFQDESVVDDSQLPKDRFSAERLKGVDSTLKIQPAELGDSAMYLCASSIRLASQETQYFGPGTRLLVL.